These 32 T cell receptor beta chains came from one sample sequenced in a study of T cell responses to AZD1222 COVID-19 vaccine. The protocol was immunoSEQ multiplex PCR, while the TCRdb copy is restricted to in-frame clones and leaves out a portion. In the table there are roughly 24,000 clones, about 90% of which are singletons. This specimen was peripheral blood, taken 28 days after the second AZD1222 dose. The receptors come from an adult who received the AZD1222 COVID-19 vaccine.

V gene TRBV9 combines with J gene TRBJ1-3; 9 bases line up with TRBD1. In germline, CDR1 is SGDLS, CDR2 YYNGEE. This CDR3 comprises 15 residues. Unmatched junction bases numbered 7, after V lost 5 bases and J lost 4 bases. The CDR3 nucleotides are TGTGCCAGCAGAAAGAAAGGACAGGGGGGAAACACCATATATTTT. Residues: CASRKKGQGGNTIYF.

J is TRBJ2-2 and V is TRBV12-3 or TRBV12-4, with a weak D call TRBD1 (6 bases). This CDR3 has 13 amino acids. V was pared by 7 bases and J by 6 bases, with 12 bases between. The DNA for the CDR3 is TGTGCCAGCAATATACAGGGAGCCGGGGAGCTGTTTTTT. This translates into CASNIQGAGELFF.

This chain links TRBV9 with TRBJ1-2; D is possibly TRBD1 (6 bases). CDR1 is SGDLS and CDR2 is YYNGEE in the germline V gene. The CDR3 totals 16 residues. V lost 4 bases and J 7 bases, leaving 23 bases between the germline ends. The CDR3 DNA is TGTGCCAGCAGCCCACCCGGGACACCTGACTCGAGTGGCTACACCTTC. Its protein product is CASSPPGTPDSSGYTF.

V and J are TRBV14 and TRBJ2-1; D assignment may be TRBD1 or TRBD2 (5 bases each). CDR3 length: 15 amino acids. Per germline, CDR1 SGHDN and CDR2 FVKESK. V was shortened by 4 bases and J by 4 bases, with 14 bases between the two germline ends. CDR3 in amino acids: CASSPSRGVYNEQFF. CDR3 DNA: TGTGCCAGCAGCCCATCACGAGGGGTTTACAATGAGCAGTTCTTC.

The chain links TRBV24-1 to TRBJ1-1, with a tentative D call TRBD1 (6 bases). The V and J ends lost 10 bases and 2 bases respectively, with 10 bases between them. The CDR3 is 12 amino acids. Germline loops: CDR1 KGHDR, CDR2 SFDVKD. The DNA for the CDR3 is TGTGCCACAAAGGGGGGTAACACTGAAGCTTTCTTT. This encodes CATKGGNTEAFF.

The V gene is TRBV4-1, the J gene TRBJ1-2; D is ambiguous. The CDR3 consists of 15 residues. Germline V gene sequence: CDR1 MGHRA, CDR2 YSYEKL. Trimming stripped 4 bases from V and 4 bases from J, with 16 bases between. The CDR3 spells CASSPGEGSSYGYTF. CDR3 bases: TGCGCCAGCAGCCCCGGGGAGGGCTCTAGCTATGGCTACACCTTC.

The gene calls are TRBV29-1 and TRBJ1-1, with D perhaps TRBD1 (5 bases). Per germline, CDR1 SQVTM and CDR2 ANQGSEA. The V gene lost 6 bases and the J gene lost 1 base, with 12 bases spanning the gap. CDR3 length equals 13 residues. This chain's CDR3 is CSVGTQGNTEAFF. Here the CDR3 DNA reads TGCAGCGTGGGAACTCAGGGGAACACTGAAGCTTTCTTT.

The chain combines TRBV7-2 with TRBJ2-1; D may be TRBD2 (6 bases). From germline, CDR1 is SGHTA and CDR2 FQGNSA. Between the trimmed V and J ends, which lost 5 bases and 3 bases, there was a span of 11 bases. CDR3 length: 14 amino acids. CDR3 in amino acids: CASSQLEGYNEQFF. DNA for the CDR3: TGTGCCAGCAGCCAACTGGAGGGCTACAATGAGCAGTTCTTC. The variable domain in full, with the rest retrieved from reference TRBV7-2 and TRBJ2-1, is GAGVSQSPSNKVTEKGKDVELRCDPISGHTALYWYRQSLGQGLEFLIYFQGNSAPDKSGLPSDRFSAERTGGSVSTLTIQRTQQEDSAVYLCASSQLEGYNEQFFGPGTRLTVL.

The chain employs TRBV9 and TRBJ1-4; 7 nucleotides match TRBD1. The CDR3 extends over 16 amino acids. V lost 3 bases to trimming and J lost 3 bases; unmatched junction nucleotides: 8. The germline V gene encodes CDR1 SGDLS and CDR2 YYNGEE. The CDR3 sequence is CASSATAGTANEKLFF. CDR3 coding DNA: TGTGCCAGCAGCGCTACCGCCGGGACAGCTAATGAAAAACTGTTTTTT. Combining the CDR3 with reference TRBV9 and TRBJ1-4 gives the whole variable domain DSGVTQTPKHLITATGQRVTLRCSPRSGDLSVYWYQQSLDQGLQFLIQYYNGEERAKGNILERFSAQQFPDLHSELNLSSLELGDSALYFCASSATAGTANEKLFFGSGTQLSVL.

The chain combines TRBV9 with TRBJ1-4; TRBD1 is a possible D gene (6 bases). The CDR3 extends over 14 amino acids. Looked up from germline, CDR1 is SGDLS and CDR2 is YYNGEE. The V end lost 4 bases, the J end lost 8 bases, and 15 bases lay between the germline ends. The CDR3 region has the DNA TGTGCCAGCAGCTTTACAGGGCAGGGGGAAAAACTGTTTTTT. The encoded protein is CASSFTGQGEKLFF.

In its sample, this clone was seen a few times. This sequence joins TRBV18 and TRBJ1-1; D call uncertain. The CDR3 extends over 14 amino acids. CDR1 and CDR2 (germline): KGHSH, LQKENI. Trimming took off 2 bases at V and 1 base at J, with 8 bases between the two ends. The DNA for the CDR3 is TGTGCCAGCTCACCATCGTTACAGAACACTGAAGCTTTCTTT. Its translation is CASSPSLQNTEAFF.

The J gene is TRBJ2-6, the V gene TRBV4-3; D remains unclear. This CDR3 is 15 amino acids long. The V end lost 0 bases, the J end lost 0 bases, and 3 bases lay between the germline ends. CDR1 and CDR2 (germline): LGHNA, YSLEER. CDR3 in DNA: TGCGCCAGCAGCCAAGACAACTCTGGGGCCAACGTCCTGACTTTC. Translation: CASSQDNSGANVLTF.

V usage is TRBV2 and J usage is TRBJ1-1; the match to TRBD1 covers 7 bases. CDR3 length: 13 amino acids. Trimming at V came to 3 bases and at J to 6 bases, leaving 4 bases not matched to a gene. Germline V gene sequence: CDR1 SNHLY, CDR2 FYNNEI. The CDR3: CASSDRGGSEAFF. The DNA of the CDR3 is TGTGCCAGCAGTGACAGGGGGGGATCTGAAGCTTTCTTT.

The chain has TRBV5-6 and TRBJ1-4; D uncertain. Germline V gene data show CDR1 as SGHDT and CDR2 as YYEEEE. This CDR3 has 14 amino acids. The germline V and J ends were trimmed by 0 bases and 3 bases, with 6 bases remaining between them. CDR3 residues: CASSLVEANEKLFF. In DNA, the CDR3 is TGTGCCAGCAGCTTGGTGGAGGCTAATGAAAAACTGTTTTTT.

CDR3 residues: CASKGSGNTIYF. The CDR3 nucleotides are TGTGCCAGCAAGGGCTCTGGAAACACCATATATTTT. The chain has TRBV3-1 (or the pseudogene TRBV3-2) and TRBJ1-3; D remains unclear. CDR1 is LGHDT, CDR2 YNNKEL, per germline (reference sequence). V lost 7 bases, J lost 0 bases, and 4 bases lay in between. The length of the CDR3 is 12 residues.

The rearrangement links TRBV2 to TRBJ2-3; D is ambiguous. Per germline, CDR1 SNHLY and CDR2 FYNNEI. Trimming took 7 bases from V and 0 from J, leaving 14 bases between them. The CDR3 loop spans 15 amino acids. The CDR3 coding sequence is TGTGCCAGCATCAAAAGGGCTACCAGCACAGATACGCAGTATTTT. Residues: CASIKRATSTDTQYF.

The chain combines TRBV6-6 with TRBJ1-2; TRBD1 might be the D (5 bases). Germline V lookup: CDR1 MNHNY, CDR2 SVGAGI (reference sequence). The CDR3 has 12 residues. Trimming removed 5 bases at V and 6 bases at J, with 10 bases between. The CDR3 DNA is TGTGCCAGCAGTGCCGGGGCGAATGGCTACACCTTC. It specifies CASSAGANGYTF.

The chain has TRBV9 and TRBJ1-5, with D possibly matching TRBD1 (6 bases). Trimming left V 3 bases short and J 9 bases short, with 16 bases between. Germline V CDR1 and CDR2: SGDLS, YYNGEE. The CDR3 has 14 residues. The CDR3 spells CASSEGGWGGPQHF. In DNA, the CDR3 is TGTGCCAGCAGCGAGGGGGGCTGGGGCGGGCCCCAGCATTTT.

The chain couples TRBV6-5 to TRBJ2-6; a possible D gene is TRBD1 (6 bases). The CDR3 is 15 residues long. Trimming took off 6 bases at V and 1 base at J, with 10 bases between the two ends. Germline V gene lookup returns CDR1 MNHEY and CDR2 SVGAGI. Written as DNA, the CDR3 is TGTGCCAGCAGGCTTACAGGGTCTGGGGCCAACGTCCTGACTTTC. It translates to CASRLTGSGANVLTF.

The chain employs TRBV4-3 and TRBJ1-2; 7 bases map to TRBD1. CDR3 length: 15 residues. Trimming at V came to 0 bases and at J to 4 bases, leaving 5 bases not matched to a gene. The germline V gene has CDR1 LGHNA and CDR2 YSLEER. CDR3 coding DNA: TGCGCCAGCAGCCAAGAATGGGAGGGGGCCTATGGCTACACCTTC. Its protein product is CASSQEWEGAYGYTF.

The chain carries TRBV12-3 or TRBV12-4 and TRBJ1-5; maybe TRBD1 (6 bases). V lost 8 bases to trimming and J lost 3 bases, with 8 bases between them. The CDR3 has 12 amino acids. CDR3 region: CASQGNNQPQHF. The CDR3 nucleotides read TGTGCCAGCCAGGGGAACAATCAGCCCCAGCATTTT.

J is TRBJ2-7 and V is TRBV7-2; 11 bases are a match to TRBD1. The ends lost 2 bases at V and 7 bases at J; junction bases unmatched: 13. Germline-derived CDR1 and CDR2 are SGHTA and FQGNSA. CDR3 size: 17 residues. CDR3 in DNA: TGTGCCAGCAGCTTATACTCTTACGGACAGGGGGCTGAAGAGCAGTACTTC. Protein: CASSLYSYGQGAEEQYF.

CDR3 sequence reads: CASSLGGEQYF. The CDR3 nucleotides are TGTGCCAGCAGTTTGGGGGGCGAGCAGTACTTC. This rearrangement joins TRBV12-3 or TRBV12-4 to TRBJ2-7, with D perhaps matching TRBD2 (6 bases). The CDR3 runs 11 residues. Trimming stripped 3 bases from V and 6 bases from J, with 6 bases between.

The chain employs TRBV5-5 and TRBJ2-3, with D possibly being TRBD1 (6 bases). CDR1 is SGHKS and CDR2 is YYEKEE in the germline V gene (reference sequence). This CDR3 has 14 residues. Trimming took 4 bases from V and 0 from J, leaving 9 bases between them. In nucleotides, the CDR3 is TGTGCCAGCAGCCAAGGGACAAGCACAGATACGCAGTATTTT. It yields the protein CASSQGTSTDTQYF.

This clone was seen more than once but under ten times. The J gene is TRBJ2-1, the V gene TRBV19, with 10 bases lining up with TRBD2. Trimming removed 3 bases from V and 7 bases from J; junction bases left unmatched: 9. This CDR3 contains 16 residues. Per the germline V gene, CDR1 is LNHDA and CDR2 is SQIVND (reference sequence). CDR3 sequence: CASSIRPSGGSNEQFF. CDR3 DNA: TGTGCCAGTAGTATTCGGCCTAGCGGGGGCTCTAATGAGCAGTTCTTC.

This chain joins TRBV6-5 and TRBJ1-2; tentative D call: TRBD1 (6 bases). Germline V gene data show CDR1 as MNHEY and CDR2 as SVGAGI. This CDR3 has 13 amino acids. Trimming took 6 bases from V and 3 from J, leaving 11 bases between them. The CDR3 coding sequence is TGTGCCAGCAGCAGGGGCCGCGACTATGGCTACACCTTC. It yields the protein CASSRGRDYGYTF.

The chain uses TRBV6-1 and TRBJ1-6; the D gene is possibly TRBD1 (6 bases). The CDR3 runs 21 residues. Trimming cost V 0 bases and J 0 bases, with 21 bases left between them. The germline CDR1 and CDR2 sequences are MNHNS and SASEGT. CDR3 residues: CASSEAGHRSGTSSYNSPLHF. CDR3 DNA sequence: TGTGCCAGCAGTGAAGCCGGGCACCGGTCCGGGACAAGCTCCTATAATTCACCCCTCCACTTT.

The chain is built from TRBV29-1 and TRBJ1-2; D not resolved. Germline V CDR1 and CDR2: SQVTM, ANQGSEA. Trimming removed 2 bases at V and 4 bases at J, with 11 bases between. The CDR3 totals 13 residues. The CDR3 loop reads CSVESKGAYGYTF. The CDR3 coding sequence is TGCAGCGTTGAATCGAAGGGCGCCTATGGCTACACCTTC.

This CDR3 reads CASTSGTGNTYEQYF. The CDR3 bases are TGTGCCAGCACCTCGGGGACGGGAAACACCTACGAGCAGTACTTC. This chain links TRBV6-5 with TRBJ2-7, with D perhaps TRBD1 or TRBD2 (5 bases each). CDR1 MNHEY and CDR2 SVGAGI come from the germline V gene. Deletions cut 7 bases from V and 2 bases from J, with 18 bases between. This CDR3 region has 15 residues.

J is TRBJ2-7 and V is TRBV7-8, with TRBD1 as a possible D gene (6 bases). Trimming pared 2 bases from V and 3 bases from J, leaving 14 bases between. The CDR3 is 15 amino acids. Germline V gene sequence: CDR1 SGHVS, CDR2 FQNEAQ. CDR3: CASSLLPRQVYEQYF. CDR3 coding DNA: TGTGCCAGCAGCTTACTCCCCCGACAGGTCTACGAGCAGTACTTC.

The rearrangement joins TRBV2 to TRBJ1-1; unclear D gene. Germline-derived CDR1 and CDR2 are SNHLY and FYNNEI. Trimming pared 5 bases from V and 0 bases from J, leaving 13 bases between. This CDR3 is 15 amino acids long. CDR3 coding DNA: TGTGCCAGCAGTCTCCGCGAGTGGCTGAACACTGAAGCTTTCTTT. Protein sequence: CASSLREWLNTEAFF.

V and J are TRBV18 and TRBJ2-5; 7 nucleotides agree with TRBD1. This CDR3 has 13 amino acids. CDR1 is KGHSH, CDR2 LQKENI, per germline. J gave up 2 bases and V 3 bases, and 0 bases lay outside the gene matches. CDR3 DNA sequence: TGTGCCAGCTCACCGGACAGGCAAGAGACCCAGTACTTC. Translating gives CASSPDRQETQYF.